Presented here are 5 T cell receptor beta chains from one specimen sequenced in a study of T cell repertoires in cytomegalovirus infection. One entry per CDR3 protein results from TCRdb running MiXCR on the reads. The table shows hundreds of thousands of distinct CDR3 sequences, with roughly 6.5% occurring only once. The source material was PBMCs. Receptors originate from a human donor in good health (CMV status not recorded). Some clones in this sample may be carry-over from other donors' samples.

This clonotype was detected a few times. V usage is TRBV19 and J usage is TRBJ1-1; tentatively, D is TRBD1 (5 bases). The V gene's germline CDR1 is LNHDA and CDR2 SQIVND (reference sequence). The length of the CDR3 is 14 residues. Trimming shortened V by 3 bases and J by 4 bases, and 12 bases separated the two germline ends. The CDR3 is CASSMTRGGTEAFF. In DNA, the CDR3 is TGTGCCAGTAGTATGACCCGGGGGGGCACTGAAGCTTTCTTT.

This clonotype was recorded at least ten times. This chain connects TRBV6-6 to TRBJ1-2; TRBD1 might be the D (6 bases). CDR1 and CDR2 from the germline V gene are MNHNY and SVGAGI (reference sequence). The CDR3 spans 14 residues. Trimming cost V 0 bases and J 8 bases, with 13 bases left between them. The CDR3 nucleotides read TGTGCCAGCAGTTACTCGAGCGGGGGGCCCGGCTACACCTTC. The encoded protein is CASSYSSGGPGYTF.

This clonotype was detected many times. The rearrangement joins TRBV28 to TRBJ1-5; D remains ambiguous. This CDR3 spans 16 amino acids. V dropped 5 bases and J dropped 0 bases, with 14 bases sitting between them. Germline CDR1 reads MDHEN; CDR2 reads SYDVKM. The CDR3 coding sequence is TGTGCCAGCAGTCGCCGACGGAACTATAGCAATCAGCCCCAGCATTTT. This translates into CASSRRRNYSNQPQHF. Complete variable domain (other parts from reference TRBV28 and TRBJ1-5): DVKVTQSSRYLVKRTGEKVFLECVQDMDHENMFWYRQDPGLGLRLIYFSYDVKMKEKGDIPEGYSVSREKKERFSLILESASTNQTSMYLCASSRRRNYSNQPQHFGDGTRLSIL.

This clonotype was observed at least ten times. The chain couples TRBV28 to TRBJ1-5; TRBD1 matches 10 bases. This CDR3 spans 16 amino acids. After removal of 3 bases from V and 5 bases from J, the junction contained 7 bases not matched to a gene. Germline V gene data show CDR1 as MDHEN and CDR2 as SYDVKM. This CDR3 reads CASSFRQGASDQPQHF. CDR3 DNA sequence: TGTGCCAGCAGTTTTCGACAGGGGGCATCCGATCAGCCCCAGCATTTT.

For this clonotype: A much larger clone differs by one base, so this may be a read error. V usage is TRBV14 and J usage is TRBJ2-1; TRBD1 agrees at 7 bases. The CDR3 totals 15 residues. J was trimmed by 8 bases and V by 7 bases; bases with no gene match: 14. The germline V gene encodes CDR1 SGHDN and CDR2 FVKESK. The CDR3 nucleotides are TGTGCCAGCACCTCTGGATGGACAGGTCCTGATGAGCAGTTCTTC. The encoded protein is CASTSGWTGPDEQFF.